The TCR beta chain described here comes from a study of cytomegalovirus exposure and HLA in healthy donors. Overall study: Findings of an earlier analysis included over 95 million unique TCR beta sequences from roughly 190 million T cells.

Note on this clone: Its antigen remains unidentified.

In the PCR, 60 Vbeta and 13 Jbeta primers were used. Clones were read by immunoSEQ multiplex PCR, and TCRdb kept only the in-frame ones, dropping some. The sample consists of 150,000 to 250,000 clones, 70% to 85% of them appearing once. Whole-study findings and limits: In presence/absence analyses, roughly uniform sequencing depth across donors was assumed. By a later analysis, the bulk of CMV-associated TCR beta chains appeared HLA-restricted.

Sequenced input: PBMCs. The clonotype comes from a woman under 40 in good health and CMV-seropositive.

The CDR3 is CASSDVLRGTEAFF. The CDR3 DNA reads TGTGCCAGCAGTGACGTCCTGCGGGGCACTGAAGCTTTCTTT. The J gene is TRBJ1-1, the V gene TRBV6-1; D gene ambiguous. The CDR3 has 14 residues. V was clipped by 3 bases and J by 4 bases, with 12 bases between them. The V gene's germline CDR1 is MNHNS and CDR2 SASEGT.